This T cell receptor (beta chain) was profiled in a study of T cell responses to AZD1222 COVID-19 vaccine. General observations from the study: Vaccine-associated CD4 TCRs spanned spike, dominant at 160-218 and 743-854.

Points on this clone: What it recognizes is unknown.

From germline, CDR1 is MDHEN and CDR2 SYDVKM. Trimming cost V 3 bases and J 9 bases, with 6 bases left between them. The CDR3 totals 12 residues. The protocol was immunoSEQ multiplex PCR, while the TCRdb copy is restricted to in-frame clones and leaves out a portion. The data contain about 150,000 clones, around nine tenths of them singletons. The chain couples TRBV28 to TRBJ1-6; D is undetermined. This sequence originates from an adult who had recovered from COVID-19. The material sequenced was peripheral blood, taken after recovery from COVID-19. The CDR3 DNA reads as TGTGCCAGCAGTTTCAAGGGTTCACCCCTCCACTTT. Its translation: CASSFKGSPLHF.